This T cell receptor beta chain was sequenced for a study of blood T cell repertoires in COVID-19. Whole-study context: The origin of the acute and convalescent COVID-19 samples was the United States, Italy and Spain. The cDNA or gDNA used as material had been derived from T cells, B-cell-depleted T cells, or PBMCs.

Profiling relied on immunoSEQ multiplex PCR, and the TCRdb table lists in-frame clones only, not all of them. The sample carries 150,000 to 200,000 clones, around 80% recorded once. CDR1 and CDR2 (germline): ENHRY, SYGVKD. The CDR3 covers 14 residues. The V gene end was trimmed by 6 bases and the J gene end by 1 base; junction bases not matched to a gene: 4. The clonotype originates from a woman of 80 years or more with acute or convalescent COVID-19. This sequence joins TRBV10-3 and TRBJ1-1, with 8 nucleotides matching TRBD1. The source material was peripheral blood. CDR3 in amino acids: CAISFGQGNTEAFF. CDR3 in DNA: TGTGCCATCAGCTTCGGACAGGGGAACACTGAAGCTTTCTTT.